One sample yielded the 14 T cell receptor beta chains listed below, sequenced in a study of T-cell memory formation after mild COVID-19. TCRdb recomputed calls from the 5' RACE reads with MiXCR, one row per CDR3 protein. The data show about 290,000 distinct CDR3 sequences, approximately 15% seen once. Sequencing was carried out using PBMCs or a T cell subset sorted from them (not recorded which). These receptors all stem from a man between 18 and 35 years old who had mild COVID-19 (a few samples of this study predate the infection). Cell type and time point are not known.

This chain connects TRBV7-9 to TRBJ2-1, with D perhaps assigned TRBD1 or TRBD2 (6 bases each). The V end lost 1 base, the J end lost 4 bases, and 11 bases lay between the germline ends. The CDR3 is 15 amino acids. CDR1 is SEHNR, CDR2 FQNEAQ, per germline (reference sequence). CDR3 residues: CASSLEGGLYNEQFF. DNA for the CDR3: TGTGCCAGCAGCTTAGAGGGGGGCCTATACAATGAGCAGTTCTTC.

This clonotype was counted ten times or more. The genes are TRBV5-5 and TRBJ2-1, with 8 bases that match TRBD1. Germline CDR1 reads SGHKS; CDR2 reads YYEKEE (reference sequence). J was trimmed by 9 bases and V by 4 bases; bases with no gene match: 9. The CDR3 runs 14 residues. This chain's CDR3 is CASSPRDRRPEQFF. The CDR3 DNA sequence: TGTGCCAGCAGCCCGCGGGACAGGAGACCTGAGCAGTTCTTC.

This clonotype was counted a few times. This chain connects TRBV5-1 to TRBJ1-1; possible D gene TRBD1, 5 bases. The V gene's germline CDR1 is SGHRS and CDR2 YFSETQ. Trimming took off 7 bases at V and 0 bases at J, with 13 bases between the two ends. The CDR3 totals 14 residues. Written as DNA, the CDR3 is TGCGCCAGCGCTTTGGGGCCAGTGAACACTGAAGCTTTCTTT. As protein: CASALGPVNTEAFF.

This clonotype was seen only a few times. This chain connects TRBV28 to TRBJ2-6; unclear D gene. With 3 bases removed from V and 0 bases from J, the gap between germline ends came to 6 bases. The CDR3 is 15 amino acids. CDR1 and CDR2 from the germline V gene are MDHEN and SYDVKM. DNA for the CDR3: TGTGCCAGCAGTTTTTCGGCCTCTGGGGCCAACGTCCTGACTTTC. Translation gives CASSFSASGANVLTF.

The J gene is TRBJ2-7, the V gene TRBV16, with D unresolved. Looked up from germline, CDR1 is KGHSY and CDR2 is FQNENV. The CDR3 is made up of 13 amino acids. V was clipped by 4 bases and J by 4 bases, with 11 bases between them. Written as DNA, the CDR3 is TGTGCCAGCAGCCCTCCCGGTGGGTACGAGCAGTACTTC. It specifies CASSPPGGYEQYF. Complete variable domain (other parts from reference TRBV16 and TRBJ2-7): GEEVAQTPKHLVRGEGQKAKLYCAPIKGHSYVFWYQQVLKNEFKFLISFQNENVFDETGMPKERFSAKCLPNSPCSLEIQATKLEDSAVYFCASSPPGGYEQYFGPGTRLTVT.

This clonotype has only a few counts. Relative to the germline gene, one junction end is altered; a read error may explain this. This chain joins TRBV18 and TRBJ2-3; perhaps TRBD1 as D (6 bases). The CDR3 extends over 14 amino acids. Germline V CDR1 and CDR2: KGHSH, LQKENI. The CDR3 region has the DNA TGTGCCAGCTCAAATAACAGGGCCTACACAGATACGCAGTTT. As protein: CASSNNRAYTDTQF.

This clonotype was found a few times. V and J are TRBV4-2 and TRBJ2-5; tentative D call: TRBD2 (6 bases). CDR3 length: 16 residues. V shed 2 bases and J shed 4 bases, with 17 bases lying between them. Germline CDR1 reads LGHNA; CDR2 reads YNFKEQ. The CDR3 spells CASSQWGGPRPETQYF. The CDR3 bases are TGTGCCAGCAGCCAATGGGGAGGTCCCAGGCCAGAGACCCAGTACTTC.

In this sample, this clonotype turned up many times. The J gene is TRBJ1-4, the V gene TRBV12-3 or TRBV12-4; possible D gene TRBD1, 5 bases. V dropped 6 bases and J dropped 5 bases, with 13 bases sitting between them. This CDR3 spans 14 amino acids. As DNA, the CDR3 is TGTGCCAGCAGCCTCGGGGCCGCCAATGAAAAACTGTTTTTT. Translated: CASSLGAANEKLFF.

The genes are TRBV7-9 and TRBJ2-1; D not certain. CDR1 and CDR2 (germline): SEHNR, FQNEAQ (reference sequence). V dropped 1 base and J dropped 7 bases, with 8 bases sitting between them. CDR3 length: 13 amino acids. CDR3 sequence: CASSLVAMNEQFF. The CDR3 nucleotides are TGTGCCAGCAGCTTAGTCGCAATGAATGAGCAGTTCTTC. The whole variable domain, remainder taken from reference TRBV7-9 and TRBJ2-1, is DTGVSQNPRHKITKRGQNVTFRCDPISEHNRLYWYRQTLGQGPEFLTYFQNEAQLEKSRLLSDRFSAERPKGSFSTLEIQRTEQGDSAMYLCASSLVAMNEQFFGPGTRLTVL.

This clonotype has more than one count but fewer than ten. V and J are TRBV6-6 and TRBJ1-1, with D uncertain. Trimming pared 5 bases from V and 6 bases from J, leaving 13 bases between. The CDR3 is 13 residues long. Germline V lookup: CDR1 MNHNY, CDR2 SVGAGI (reference sequence). Here the CDR3 DNA reads TGTGCCAGCAGTCAGGAAGTCGGGGCTGAAGCTTTCTTT. As protein: CASSQEVGAEAFF.

V gene TRBV2 combines with J gene TRBJ2-7, with TRBD1 identical over 8 bases. In germline, CDR1 is SNHLY, CDR2 FYNNEI. The V segment lost 10 bases and the J segment 2 bases; nucleotides outside the gene matches: 4. The length of the CDR3 is 12 residues. Here the CDR3 DNA reads TGTGCCAAGGCGGACAGGGCCTACGAGCAGTACTTC. As protein: CAKADRAYEQYF.

V and J are TRBV9 and TRBJ2-1; D perhaps matches TRBD2 (5 bases). V dropped 0 bases and J dropped 2 bases, with 9 bases sitting between them. The CDR3 runs to 15 residues. Germline loops: CDR1 SGDLS, CDR2 YYNGEE. The CDR3 DNA reads as TGTGCCAGCAGCGTAGGATACGGGGCCTACAATGAGCAGTTCTTC. This codes for CASSVGYGAYNEQFF. Based on the CDR3 plus reference TRBV9 and TRBJ2-1, the full variable domain is DSGVTQTPKHLITATGQRVTLRCSPRSGDLSVYWYQQSLDQGLQFLIQYYNGEERAKGNILERFSAQQFPDLHSELNLSSLELGDSALYFCASSVGYGAYNEQFFGPGTRLTVL.

The rearrangement joins TRBV4-1 to TRBJ1-4; D not certain. CDR3 length: 14 amino acids. The germline V gene encodes CDR1 MGHRA and CDR2 YSYEKL. Trimming left V 2 bases short and J 5 bases short, with 9 bases between. Written as DNA, the CDR3 is TGCGCCAGCAGCCAACAGGCGATCAATGAAAAACTGTTTTTT. Translated, it gives CASSQQAINEKLFF.

As for this clonotype: One end of the junction fails to match germline, which may point to a read error. The J gene is TRBJ1-2, the V gene TRBV4-1, with D possibly matching TRBD1 (5 bases). CDR3 length: 14 amino acids. CDR1 is MGHRA, CDR2 YSYEKL, per germline. This chain's CDR3 is CASRSLGTNYGYTF. The CDR3 DNA follows: TGCGCCAGCAGGTCCCTGGGGACTAATTATGGCTACACCTTC.